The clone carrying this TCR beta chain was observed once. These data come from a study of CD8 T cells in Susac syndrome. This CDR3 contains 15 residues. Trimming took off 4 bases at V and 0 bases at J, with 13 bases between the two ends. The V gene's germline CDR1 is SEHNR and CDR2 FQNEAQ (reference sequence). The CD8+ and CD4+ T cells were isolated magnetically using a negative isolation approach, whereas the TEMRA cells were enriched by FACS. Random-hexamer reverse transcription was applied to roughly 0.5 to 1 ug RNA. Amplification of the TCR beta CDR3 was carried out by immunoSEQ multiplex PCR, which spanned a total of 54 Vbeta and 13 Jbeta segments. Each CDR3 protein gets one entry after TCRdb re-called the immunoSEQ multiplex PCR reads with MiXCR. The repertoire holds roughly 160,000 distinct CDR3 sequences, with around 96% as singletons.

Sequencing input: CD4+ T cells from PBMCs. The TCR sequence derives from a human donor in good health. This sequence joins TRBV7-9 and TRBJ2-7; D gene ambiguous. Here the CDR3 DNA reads TGTGCCAGCAGCTCCCGTTGGGGAAGCTCCTACGAGCAGTACTTC. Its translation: CASSSRWGSSYEQYF.